This TCR beta chain appears in the sequencing data of a study of blood T cell repertoires in COVID-19. Study overall: The analysed material was cDNA or gDNA that came from T cells, B-cell-depleted T cells, or PBMCs.

Original processing notes: Scientists estimated how many nucleated cells there were by amplifying reference gene primers. Method: immunoSEQ multiplex PCR; TCRdb's copy keeps in-frame clones and lacks some. The V and J calls and the clone size are those of that table, but D and trimming were determined from the DNA. The table includes roughly 200,000 clones, 85% detected once. Germline V CDR1 and CDR2: MNHEY, SVGEGT. The CDR3 loop spans 13 amino acids. J gave up 3 bases and V 5 bases, and 3 bases lay outside the gene matches. Those who participated ranged in age from roughly 18 to 90 years and resided in some 24 US areas. Cohorts were determined from participant-reported clinical history.

This rearrangement joins TRBV6-2 or TRBV6-3 to TRBJ1-2; TRBD1 agrees at 7 bases. The sequence came from a man aged 35 to 55 who had recovered from COVID-19. The sample was PBMCs or T cells enriched from blood (not recorded which). CDR3 bases: TGTGCCAGCAGTGTCGGACAGGACTATGGCTACACCTTC. Translating gives CASSVGQDYGYTF.